This T cell receptor (beta chain) was recovered during a study of T cell responses to AZD1222 COVID-19 vaccine. Turning to the study itself: Both about-4-week and about-12-week second-dose recipients were combined.

The CDR3 extends over 13 amino acids. Study outcomes and limitations: Repertoires were obtained only post-peak T cell response. White British donors predominated, females outnumbered males, and clonal diversity was possibly underestimated.

TCRdb's table, derived via immunoSEQ multiplex PCR, lists solely in-frame clones and lacks some. This sample yields about 130,000 clones, of which 75% to 90% are seen a single time; about 1.5% belongs to the top ten. Comments on this clone: Its cognate antigen is unknown.

The chain uses TRBV7-5 and TRBJ2-5. TRBV7-5 is designated a pseudogene. This material consisted of peripheral blood, taken on day 0 of AZD1222 vaccination. This clonotype originated in an adult in good health. CDR3 in DNA: TGTGTCAGAAGCCTCGACCCCCTACCGGCCCAGTACTTC. Its protein is CVRSLDPLPAQYF.